This T cell receptor (beta chain) derives from a study of blood T cell repertoires in COVID-19. Background on the study: PBMCs, B-cell-depleted T cells, or T cells provided the cDNA or gDNA that made up the material.

The CDR3 is 15 amino acids. Looked up from germline, CDR1 is SGHRS and CDR2 is YFSETQ. Germline trimming cut 4 bases from V and 6 bases from J; bases unmatched to any gene: 11. Adults between roughly 18 and 90 years of age took part from approximately 24 US areas. Donors in Cohort 3 counted as recovered after two negative PCRs, clearance, or symptom resolution. Sequencing used immunoSEQ multiplex PCR; TCRdb keeps in-frame clones, though not all of them. This sample has around 390,000 clones; just under 90% occur once, and the top ten carry about 10%. Material: PBMCs or T cells enriched from blood (not recorded which). The chain joins TRBV5-1 to TRBJ2-7; 9 bases align to TRBD1. The source is a woman between 50 and 59 years old who had recovered from COVID-19. CDR3 coding DNA: TGCGCCAGCAGCGCCGGGACAGGGTTCTTAGGCGAGCAGTACTTC. Its protein product is CASSAGTGFLGEQYF.